These 14 T cell receptor beta chains were all obtained from the same sample, sequenced in a study of T cell changes during pregnancy in multiple sclerosis. TCRdb's copy holds only in-frame clones and misses some; the assay was immunoSEQ multiplex PCR. Here the sample spans approximately 44,000 clones, roughly 89% being singletons. Source: CD4+ T cells from peripheral blood mononuclear cells, taken in the first trimester of pregnancy. The source is a female donor with multiple sclerosis, enrolled in a pregnancy study.

CDR3 amino acids: CASSPLVGDVSGKLFF. For the CDR3, the DNA is TGTGCCAGCAGCCCCCTGGTTGGGGATGTAAGCGGGAAACTGTTTTTT. The genes are TRBV7-9 and TRBJ1-4; unclear D gene. From germline, CDR1 is SEHNR and CDR2 FQNEAQ (reference sequence). Trimming took 5 bases from V and 11 from J, leaving 24 bases between them. CDR3 length equals 16 residues.

CDR3 in DNA: TGTGCCACCAGCCCAAGTGGGGCGGGAGGGAACGAGCAGTACTTC. Its protein product is CATSPSGAGGNEQYF. The chain uses TRBV15 and TRBJ2-7, with 9 bases aligning to TRBD2. The CDR3 consists of 15 residues. Germline values: CDR1 LNHNV, CDR2 YYDKDF (reference sequence). V trimming: 5 bases; J trimming: 5 bases; junction bases outside the gene matches: 10.

This clone was counted once. The rearrangement links TRBV6-5 to TRBJ1-1; TRBD1 matches at 8 bases. V lost 5 bases to trimming and J lost 3 bases; unmatched junction nucleotides: 2. The CDR3 extends over 13 amino acids. Germline assignment: CDR1 MNHEY and CDR2 SVGAGI. CDR3 coding DNA: TGTGCCAGCAGTCTACAGGGGGACACTGAAGCTTTCTTT. Amino acid sequence: CASSLQGDTEAFF.

The chain links TRBV9 to TRBJ2-2; TRBD2 agrees at 9 bases. Looked up from germline, CDR1 is SGDLS and CDR2 is YYNGEE. J was trimmed by 6 bases and V by 0 bases; bases with no gene match: 30. The CDR3 loop spans 24 amino acids. CDR3 in DNA: TGTGCCAGCAGCGTAGTATCTAGCGGGGTTTACCCGGGAAGGCGGGGAAGGGATCCCGGGGAGCTGTTTTTT. Translation gives CASSVVSSGVYPGRRGRDPGELFF.

V is TRBV29-1 and J is TRBJ1-1; 7 bases are shared with TRBD1. Per the germline V gene, CDR1 is SQVTM and CDR2 is ANQGSEA. The CDR3 has 13 residues. The V segment lost 5 bases and the J segment 7 bases; nucleotides outside the gene matches: 10. The CDR3 region has the DNA TGCAGCGTTTCCCTTACAGGGGTAGGTGAAGCTTTCTTT. This gives the protein CSVSLTGVGEAFF.

The J gene is TRBJ1-1, the V gene TRBV7-8, with D maybe TRBD1 (6 bases). Germline V gives CDR1 SGHVS, CDR2 FQNEAQ. The CDR3 runs 17 residues. With 4 bases removed from V and 0 bases from J, the gap between germline ends came to 18 bases. The CDR3 is CASSSHRGARMNTEAFF. The CDR3 nucleotides read TGTGCCAGCAGCTCCCATCGGGGGGCCAGAATGAACACTGAAGCTTTCTTT. Combining the CDR3 with reference TRBV7-8 and TRBJ1-1 gives the whole variable domain GAGVSQSPRYKVAKRGQDVALRCDPISGHVSLFWYQQALGQGPEFLTYFQNEAQLDKSGLPSDRFFAERPEGSVSTLKIQRTQQEDSAVYLCASSSHRGARMNTEAFFGQGTRLTVV.

CDR3 sequence (DNA): TGTGCCAGCAGTGGGGATTCGTCAGGGGGCCGTGAGCAGTTCTTC. It yields the protein CASSGDSSGGREQFF. The J gene is TRBJ2-1, the V gene TRBV2; 8 bases line up with TRBD1. Germline V gene data show CDR1 as SNHLY and CDR2 as FYNNEI. The CDR3 extends over 15 amino acids. V was clipped by 4 bases and J by 9 bases; unmatched bases: 11.

The V gene is TRBV25-1, the J gene TRBJ1-4; a weak D match, TRBD1 (5 bases). The length of the CDR3 is 15 residues. V was trimmed by 2 bases and J by 7 bases, leaving 14 bases between them. CDR1 and CDR2 (germline): MGHDK, SYGVNS. CDR3 in DNA: TGTGCCAGCAGTGAACCCGGGGGTAGGAGTGAAAAACTGTTTTTT. Translation gives CASSEPGGRSEKLFF. The full variable domain, in which reference TRBV25-1 and TRBJ1-4 provide the parts outside the CDR3, is EADIYQTPRYLVIGTGKKITLECSQTMGHDKMYWYQQDPGMELHLIHYSYGVNSTEKGDLSSESTVSRIRTEHFPLTLESARPSHTSQYLCASSEPGGRSEKLFFGSGTQLSVL.

The chain employs TRBV7-8 and TRBJ2-7, with 8 bases lining up with TRBD1. CDR1 SGHVS and CDR2 FQNEAQ come from the germline V gene. CDR3 length: 14 residues. J was trimmed by 7 bases and V by 4 bases; bases with no gene match: 9. The CDR3 here is CASSSLDRAGEQYF. CDR3 bases: TGTGCCAGCAGCTCATTGGACAGGGCAGGGGAGCAGTACTTC.

This chain uses TRBV5-1 with TRBJ2-1, with TRBD2 as a possible D gene (6 bases). Germline V lookup: CDR1 SGHRS, CDR2 YFSETQ. V gave up 0 bases and J gave up 8 bases, with 12 bases separating them. The CDR3 is 14 residues long. Here the CDR3 reads CASSLGGVWDEQFF. The CDR3, as DNA: TGCGCCAGCAGCTTGGGGGGGGTGTGGGATGAGCAGTTCTTC.

The CDR3 sequence is CASSLRPGSNEQFF. The CDR3, as DNA: TGTGCCAGCAGCTTGCGCCCGGGGAGCAATGAGCAGTTCTTC. This sequence joins TRBV5-4 and TRBJ2-1, with a weak D call TRBD2 (5 bases). This CDR3 spans 14 amino acids. V was clipped by 1 base and J by 6 bases, with 11 bases between them. Per the germline V gene, CDR1 is SGHNT and CDR2 is YYREEE (reference sequence).

The chain uses TRBV4-2 and TRBJ2-1, with 9 bases fitting TRBD2. J was trimmed by 10 bases and V by 4 bases; bases with no gene match: 5. Germline V gene sequence: CDR1 LGHNA, CDR2 YNFKEQ. The CDR3 spans 13 residues. CDR3 bases: TGTGCCAGCAGCCCGGGGGGGACTAGCGAGCAGTTCTTC. As protein: CASSPGGTSEQFF.

The chain combines TRBV6-1 with TRBJ2-3, with D maybe TRBD2 (6 bases). V dropped 1 base and J dropped 4 bases, with 9 bases sitting between them. The CDR3 sequence is 14 residues long. Per germline, CDR1 MNHNS and CDR2 SASEGT. The CDR3 coding sequence is TGTGCCAGCAGTGAAGAGGGACTGGCAGATACGCAGTATTTT. Translation gives CASSEEGLADTQYF.

The gene calls are TRBV7-2 and TRBJ1-4; 8 positions agree with TRBD1. CDR1 and CDR2 from the germline V gene are SGHTA and FQGNSA. The length of the CDR3 is 16 residues. Trimming removed 5 bases from V and 4 bases from J; junction bases left unmatched: 9. The CDR3 region is CASSPGTGGNNEKLFF. The DNA for the CDR3 is TGTGCCAGCAGCCCAGGGACAGGAGGGAATAATGAAAAACTGTTTTTT.